A single sample is the source of the 20 T cell receptor beta chains below, sequenced in a study of human T cells and chemical hapten exposure. TCRdb reanalysed the RACE reads using MiXCR and keeps one entry per CDR3 protein. Altogether more than 85,000 distinct CDR3 sequences are present, 9.5% to 12% being singletons, with the ten largest covering less than 2.5%. The time point is: patch test 2, 6 weeks after DPC sensitization. Specified treatment: therapeutic diphenylcyclopropenone sensitization with weekly scalp DPC. Sequencing used whole blood, obtained in connection with sensitization to the hapten diphenylcyclopropenone (DPC). The receptors shown here come from a man aged 35 to 55 with alopecia areata. Some clones in this sample may be carry-over from other donors' samples.

Ten or more counts support this clonotype. The V gene is TRBV30, the J gene TRBJ1-6; 9 bases fit TRBD1. CDR1 and CDR2 from the germline V gene are GTSNPN and SVGIG (reference sequence). V was clipped by 3 bases and J by 7 bases; unmatched bases: 4. The CDR3 contains 14 residues. CDR3 sequence: CAWRGTGKNSPLHF. In DNA form, the CDR3 reads TGTGCCTGGAGGGGGACAGGGAAAAATTCACCCCTCCACTTT.

This clonotype was seen at least ten times. The CDR3 DNA reads TGTGCCTGGAAGGTTTCGGGGATGAACACTGAAGCTTTCTTT. It codes for CAWKVSGMNTEAFF. V gene TRBV30 combines with J gene TRBJ1-1; D remains ambiguous. The CDR3 loop spans 14 amino acids. Germline V lookup: CDR1 GTSNPN, CDR2 SVGIG (reference sequence). Trimming cost V 4 bases and J 0 bases, with 12 bases left between them. The whole variable domain, filled in from reference TRBV30 and TRBJ1-1, reads SQTIHQWPATLVQPVGSPLSLECTVEGTSNPNLYWYRQAAGRGLQLLFYSVGIGQISSEVPQNLSASRPQDRQFILSSKKLLLSDSGFYLCAWKVSGMNTEAFFGQGTRLTVV.

This clonotype was counted only a few times. This chain connects TRBV15 to TRBJ2-7; a weak D match, TRBD2 (6 bases). The germline V gene has CDR1 LNHNV and CDR2 YYDKDF (reference sequence). The CDR3 sequence is 13 residues long. V lost 0 bases and J 9 bases, leaving 12 bases between the germline ends. The CDR3 sequence: CATSRDEEGRQYV. CDR3 in DNA: TGTGCCACCAGCAGAGATGAGGAGGGTCGGCAGTACGTC.

At least ten counts were recorded for this clonotype. V gene TRBV6-5 combines with J gene TRBJ2-3; tentatively, D is TRBD2 (5 bases). This CDR3 is 17 amino acids long. The V gene's germline CDR1 is MNHEY and CDR2 SVGAGI. Between the trimmed V and J ends, which lost 5 bases and 0 bases, there was a span of 18 bases. The chain's CDR3 is CASSRNPSPLSTDTQYF. The DNA of the CDR3 is TGTGCCAGCAGTCGGAACCCTAGCCCCCTTAGCACAGATACGCAGTATTTT.

The CDR3 sequence is CASGIGTEAFF. The CDR3 DNA sequence: TGCGCCAGCGGCATAGGAACTGAAGCTTTCTTT. The chain is built from TRBV5-1 and TRBJ1-1; D gene uncertain. The CDR3 contains 11 residues. V lost 7 bases, J lost 5 bases, and 9 bases lay in between. Germline CDR1 reads SGHRS; CDR2 reads YFSETQ.

The J gene is TRBJ1-5, the V gene TRBV7-9; 8 nucleotides agree with TRBD1. This CDR3 region has 16 residues. Germline values: CDR1 SEHNR, CDR2 FQNEAQ (reference sequence). With V trimmed by 2 bases and J by 3 bases, 6 bases remained unmatched. This CDR3 is CASSLTRQGNNQPQHF. The DNA for the CDR3 is TGTGCCAGCAGCTTAACCCGACAGGGGAACAATCAGCCCCAGCATTTT.

V gene TRBV7-2 combines with J gene TRBJ2-5, with 10 bases matching TRBD1. Looked up from germline, CDR1 is SGHTA and CDR2 is FQGNSA. This CDR3 spans 14 amino acids. J lost 4 bases, V lost 5 bases, and 4 bases had no gene match. As DNA, the CDR3 is TGTGCCAGCAGCCCGACAGGGGGCGCAGAGACCCAGTACTTC. Residues: CASSPTGGAETQYF.

Only a few counts were recorded for this clonotype. The chain links TRBV7-2 to TRBJ2-5; 11 positions match TRBD2. Germline lookup yields CDR1 SGHTA and CDR2 FQGNSA. J was trimmed by 5 bases and V by 0 bases; bases with no gene match: 2. The CDR3 contains 15 residues. As DNA, the CDR3 is TGTGCCAGCAGCTTAGCTAGCGGGAGGGTTGAGACCCAGTACTTC. Translation: CASSLASGRVETQYF.

This chain uses TRBV9 with TRBJ2-7; TRBD2 aligns across 9 bases. Germline assignment: CDR1 SGDLS and CDR2 YYNGEE. This CDR3 is 16 amino acids long. The V and J ends lost 4 bases and 1 base, in that order; junction bases with no gene match: 9. The CDR3 nucleotides are TGTGCCAGCAGCCCGGATAAAAGCGGGAGGTCCTACGAGCAGTACTTC. Translated: CASSPDKSGRSYEQYF.

The rearrangement links TRBV7-2 to TRBJ2-1, with 8 bases matching TRBD2. The CDR3 consists of 14 residues. Germline-derived CDR1 and CDR2 are SGHTA and FQGNSA. The J segment lost 7 bases and the V segment lost 2 bases, leaving 4 bases of the junction unmatched. CDR3 in DNA: TGTGCCAGCAGCTTATCAGCGGGAGTAAATGAGCAGTTCTTC. It is translated as CASSLSAGVNEQFF.

V gene TRBV20-1 combines with J gene TRBJ2-3; D is unresolved. V was pared by 0 bases and J by 1 base, with 14 bases between. The germline gives CDR1 DFQATT, CDR2 SNEGSKA (reference sequence). The CDR3 contains 16 residues. This chain's CDR3 is CSARDSVRAGTDTQYF. The CDR3 DNA follows: TGCAGTGCTAGAGACTCTGTGCGAGCAGGCACAGATACGCAGTATTTT.

This clonotype came up a few times. The CDR3 reads CSVFSPAGRGYGYTF. The CDR3 region has the DNA TGCAGCGTTTTTTCGCCGGCAGGGAGAGGCTATGGCTACACCTTC. The rearrangement joins TRBV29-1 to TRBJ1-2; perhaps TRBD1 as D (5 bases). The CDR3 length is 15 residues. Trimming stripped 5 bases from V and 4 bases from J, with 20 bases between. CDR1 and CDR2 from the germline V gene are SQVTM and ANQGSEA.

This clonotype was observed a handful of times. The rearrangement uses TRBV6-4 and TRBJ2-3, with 10 bases that match TRBD2. The CDR3 runs 16 residues. Germline V gene sequence: CDR1 MRHNA, CDR2 SNTAGT. V gave up 5 bases and J gave up 2 bases; unmatched junction bases: 7. For the CDR3, the DNA is TGTGCCAGCAGTCCCATTAGCGGGAGGCACACAGATACGCAGTATTTT. The encoded protein is CASSPISGRHTDTQYF.

This clonotype has a handful of counts. The V gene is TRBV6-2 or TRBV6-3, the J gene TRBJ2-1; 12 bases match TRBD2. Germline CDR1 is MNHEY and CDR2 is SVGEGT. After removal of 1 base from V and 6 bases from J, the junction contained 10 bases not matched to a gene. The CDR3 is 18 amino acids. CDR3 amino acids: CASSYLGPSGRALNEQFF. CDR3 nucleotide sequence: TGTGCCAGCAGTTACTTGGGGCCTAGCGGGAGGGCCCTCAATGAGCAGTTCTTC.

The V and J genes are TRBV28 and TRBJ1-5; D is undetermined. The germline V and J ends were trimmed by 5 bases and 6 bases, with 11 bases remaining between them. Germline CDR1 MDHEN, CDR2 SYDVKM. This CDR3 is built from 13 residues. The CDR3 region has the DNA TGTGCCAGCAGTGAGGACGGTAGTCAGCCCCAGCATTTT. It yields the protein CASSEDGSQPQHF.

This clonotype was seen repeatedly, ten times or more. This chain uses TRBV7-9 with TRBJ1-2; D remains unclear. The V gene's germline CDR1 is SEHNR and CDR2 FQNEAQ (reference sequence). The CDR3 contains 14 residues. Trimming cost V 5 bases and J 6 bases, with 16 bases left between them. The CDR3 reads CASSPGQWKDGYTF. The CDR3 nucleotides read TGTGCCAGCAGCCCGGGTCAATGGAAAGATGGCTACACCTTC.

J is TRBJ2-7 and V is TRBV21-1. TRBV21-1 is an annotated pseudogene. The CDR3 totals 9 residues. CDR3 in DNA: TGTGCCAGGAGATACGAGCAGTACGTC. Protein product: CARRYEQYV.

The chain joins TRBV7-2 to TRBJ2-5, with 10 positions matching TRBD2. Germline V gene data show CDR1 as SGHTA and CDR2 as FQGNSA. V was clipped by 1 base and J by 1 base; unmatched bases: 9. CDR3 size: 18 residues. CDR3 protein: CASSLVQAGGPGQETQYF. CDR3 DNA sequence: TGTGCCAGCAGCTTAGTACAAGCGGGAGGGCCGGGCCAAGAGACCCAGTACTTC.

The table lists this clonotype with a few counts. This chain links TRBV6-6 with TRBJ2-7; TRBD2 is a possible D gene (6 bases). This CDR3 has 12 residues. Germline-derived CDR1 and CDR2 are MNHNY and SVGAGI (reference sequence). V lost 6 bases to trimming and J lost 0 bases, with 6 bases between them. CDR3 DNA sequence: TGTGCCAGCAGGCGGGACTCCTACGAGCAGTACGTC. This gives the protein CASRRDSYEQYV.

The chain links TRBV19 to TRBJ2-7; 14 bases agree with TRBD2. The CDR3 runs 16 residues. V trimming: 3 bases; J trimming: 3 bases; junction bases outside the gene matches: 4. Germline loops: CDR1 LNHDA, CDR2 SQIVND (reference sequence). CDR3 protein: CASSMGGTSGGYEQYV. The CDR3 nucleotides read TGTGCCAGTAGTATGGGGGGGACTAGCGGGGGCTACGAGCAGTACGTC.